Below are 15 T cell receptor beta chains sequenced from a single sample in a study of response to subunit inactivated influenza vaccine. A single record per CDR3 protein comes from TCRdb applying MiXCR to the RT-PCR reads. The sample lists over 450,000 distinct CDR3 sequences; 10% to 15% were seen once. The specimen comprised PBMCs from blood, sampled about 40 days after vaccination. Receptors were obtained from a man in his forties or fifties who received an inactivated influenza vaccine.

V gene TRBV5-1 combines with J gene TRBJ2-7; 8 nucleotides align to TRBD1. CDR1 is SGHRS, CDR2 YFSETQ, per germline. The V and J ends lost 2 bases and 2 bases, in that order; junction bases with no gene match: 6. CDR3 size: 15 residues. The DNA of the CDR3 is TGCGCCAGCAGCTTACGGACAGGGAAAACCTACGAGCAGTACTTC. Amino acids: CASSLRTGKTYEQYF.

The sample holds a few counts of this clonotype. This rearrangement joins TRBV6-2 or TRBV6-3 to TRBJ1-1; 7 bases map to TRBD1. After removal of 7 bases from V and 5 bases from J, the junction contained 7 bases not matched to a gene. Looked up from germline, CDR1 is MNHEY and CDR2 is SVGEGT. The CDR3 has 13 residues. The CDR3 DNA follows: TGTGCCAGCAAAGACAGGGAATGGACTGAAGCTTTCTTT. It translates to CASKDREWTEAFF.

This chain connects TRBV25-1 to TRBJ2-5, with D perhaps matching TRBD1 or TRBD2 (5 bases each). This CDR3 has 15 residues. The germline gives CDR1 MGHDK, CDR2 SYGVNS. Trimming cost V 6 bases and J 5 bases, with 19 bases left between them. The CDR3 DNA follows: TGTGCCAGCAGCCCTACGAGGGAGAGGGGCGAGACCCAGTACTTC. This sequence encodes CASSPTRERGETQYF.

This clonotype was picked up a small number of times. This chain connects TRBV24-1 to TRBJ2-3; 10 bases fit TRBD2. V lost 2 bases, J lost 3 bases, and 7 bases stayed unmatched. Germline values: CDR1 KGHDR, CDR2 SFDVKD. The CDR3 runs to 17 residues. Here the CDR3 DNA reads TGTGCCACCAGTGATTATAGAAGCGGGGGGGCAACAGATACGCAGTATTTT. This translates into CATSDYRSGGATDTQYF.

The V gene is TRBV30, the J gene TRBJ1-1; no definite D call. V lost 3 bases and J lost 3, with 8 bases in between. The CDR3 has 12 residues. CDR1 and CDR2 from the germline V gene are GTSNPN and SVGIG (reference sequence). This CDR3 is CAWRWADTEAFF. As DNA, the CDR3 is TGTGCCTGGAGATGGGCGGACACTGAAGCTTTCTTT.

The rearrangement links TRBV12-3 or TRBV12-4 to TRBJ1-2; D is unclear. The V and J ends lost 7 bases and 8 bases respectively, with 14 bases between them. CDR3 length equals 12 residues. CDR3 sequence reads: CASTYNGYGYTF. The CDR3 DNA reads as TGTGCCAGCACCTACAATGGTTACGGCTACACCTTC.

With regard to this clonotype: The conserved closing phenylalanine or tryptophan is absent in this CDR3, likely reflecting a read error. The chain couples TRBV28 to TRBJ2-5; no clear D. Trimming cost V 6 bases and J 5 bases, with 22 bases left between them. In germline, CDR1 is MDHEN, CDR2 SYDVKM. The CDR3 length is 16 residues. The CDR3 nucleotides are TGTGCCAGCAGACCCCAACCTCCCGGGTATGGGGAGACCCAGTACTCC. Its protein product is CASRPQPPGYGETQYS.

The rearrangement joins TRBV6-1 to TRBJ1-5, with D maybe TRBD1 (5 bases). Trimming left V 6 bases short and J 5 bases short, with 17 bases between. Germline V gene lookup returns CDR1 MNHNS and CDR2 SASEGT. CDR3 length: 15 amino acids. For the CDR3, the DNA is TGTGCCAGCAGCCAACGACCCTCGGGGGATCAGCCCCAGCATTTT. Translated, it gives CASSQRPSGDQPQHF.

This clonotype was found a few times. The genes are TRBV4-2 and TRBJ2-5, with 7 bases that match TRBD1. The germline V gene has CDR1 LGHNA and CDR2 YNFKEQ. This CDR3 has 15 residues. The ends lost 4 bases at V and 4 bases at J; junction bases unmatched: 9. As DNA, the CDR3 is TGTGCCAGCAGCCCAGGGGGATCCAGGTTAGAGACCCAGTACTTC. This gives the protein CASSPGGSRLETQYF.

This clonotype has ten or more counts. The junction and the germline gene differ at one end; a read error may be behind it. The chain is built from TRBV7-2 and TRBJ2-3, with D perhaps TRBD2 (5 bases). CDR3 length: 14 amino acids. Germline CDR1 SGHTA, CDR2 FQGNSA. The CDR3 bases are TGCGCCAGCAGCTTCGGCGGGAGCACAGATACGCAGTATTTT. Residues: CASSFGGSTDTQYF.

This clonotype was picked up many times. V usage is TRBV6-1 and J usage is TRBJ2-1, with D maybe TRBD1 (5 bases). In germline, CDR1 is MNHNS, CDR2 SASEGT. Trimming pared 4 bases from V and 5 bases from J, leaving 9 bases between. This CDR3 region has 13 residues. CDR3 bases: TGTGCCAGCAGTGGGGGCCAACACAATGAGCAGTTCTTC. Its protein product is CASSGGQHNEQFF.

The chain recombines TRBV7-9 with TRBJ2-3; D might be TRBD2 (6 bases). The CDR3 sequence is 16 residues long. Germline V lookup: CDR1 SEHNR, CDR2 FQNEAQ (reference sequence). Trimming removed 3 bases at V and 4 bases at J, with 17 bases between. This CDR3 is CASSFHAGKVADTQYF. DNA for the CDR3: TGTGCCAGCAGCTTCCACGCGGGGAAGGTAGCAGATACGCAGTATTTT.

This clonotype has a handful of counts. This rearrangement joins TRBV4-3 to TRBJ2-2; D unresolved. V was clipped by 0 bases and J by 6 bases, with 11 bases between them. Germline V gene lookup returns CDR1 LGHNA and CDR2 YSLEER. This CDR3 has 15 residues. CDR3 DNA: TGCGCCAGCAGCCAAGACCCCCCTCCGGCCGGGGAGCTGTTTTTT. This translates into CASSQDPPPAGELFF.

This clonotype showed up just a few times. This chain joins TRBV28 and TRBJ2-3; D is undetermined. The length of the CDR3 is 14 residues. In germline, CDR1 is MDHEN, CDR2 SYDVKM. V gave up 4 bases and J gave up 2 bases, with 10 bases separating them. Here the CDR3 DNA reads TGTGCCAGCAGTTCACCCCCCGTCACAGATACGCAGTATTTT. It translates to CASSSPPVTDTQYF.

This rearrangement joins TRBV27 to TRBJ2-2, with a weak D call TRBD2 (5 bases). The V and J ends lost 5 bases and 7 bases respectively, with 17 bases between them. This CDR3 has 15 amino acids. CDR1 and CDR2 from the germline V gene are MNHEY and SMNVEV (reference sequence). The CDR3 here is CASSAGLKTGGELFF. The CDR3 region has the DNA TGTGCCAGCAGTGCCGGACTGAAGACGGGCGGGGAGCTGTTTTTT.